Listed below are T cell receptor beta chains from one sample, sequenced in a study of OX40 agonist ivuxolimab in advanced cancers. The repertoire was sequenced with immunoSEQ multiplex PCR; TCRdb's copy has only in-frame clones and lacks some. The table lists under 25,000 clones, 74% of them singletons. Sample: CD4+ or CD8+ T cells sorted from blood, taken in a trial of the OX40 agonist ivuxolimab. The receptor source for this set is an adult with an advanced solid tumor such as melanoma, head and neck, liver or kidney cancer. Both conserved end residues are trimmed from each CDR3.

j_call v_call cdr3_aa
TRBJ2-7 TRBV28 ASSFSRAYEQY
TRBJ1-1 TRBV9 ASSVVGSENEAF
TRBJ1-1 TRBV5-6 ASSLLQTNTEAF
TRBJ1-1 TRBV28 ASSYRVDWVVAF
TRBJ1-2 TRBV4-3 ASSQEGGYT
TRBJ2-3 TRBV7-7 ASSFSTGMDTQY
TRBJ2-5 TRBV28 ASSLEGRAEETQY
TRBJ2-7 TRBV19 ASSIAPLYEQY
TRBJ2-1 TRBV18 ASSPTGGEHNEQF
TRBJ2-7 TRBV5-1 ASSAFYEQY
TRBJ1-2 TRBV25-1 ASSYGGEGYT
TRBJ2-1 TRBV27 ASSYGQGAYNEQF
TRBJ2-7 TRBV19 ASSILDRVHEQY
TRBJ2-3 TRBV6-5 ATGEDTQY
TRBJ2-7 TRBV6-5 ASKSTGLPYEQY
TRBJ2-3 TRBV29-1 SVEVWDGADTQY
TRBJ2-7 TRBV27 ASSLAPTGLYYEQY
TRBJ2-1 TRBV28 ATLGQQGANEQF
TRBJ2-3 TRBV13 TSSFGADTQY
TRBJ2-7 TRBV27 ASSSGTSGHEQY
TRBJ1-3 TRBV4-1 ASSQGRNSGNTIY
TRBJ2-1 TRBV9 ASSVGAISGGREWEF
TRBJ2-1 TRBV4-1 ASSPGLAGGDNEQF
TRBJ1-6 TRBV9 ASSEGQGIGSPLH
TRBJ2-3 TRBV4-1 ASSLVGLGDTQY
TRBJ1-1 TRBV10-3 AISFGLNTEAF
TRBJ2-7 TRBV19 ASSEGPTPYEQY
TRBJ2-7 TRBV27 ASSDQGYEQY
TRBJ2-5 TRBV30 AWTPGTSGQETQY
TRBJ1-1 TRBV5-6 ASSLGPGYTEAF
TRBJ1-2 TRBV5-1 ASSLATGKSGGYT
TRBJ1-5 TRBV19 ASSMDGRFSNQPQH
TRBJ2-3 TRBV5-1 ASSFTGESDTQY
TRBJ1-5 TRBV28 ASSLDRNYSNQPQH
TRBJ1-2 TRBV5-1 ASRTGTGYILVDGYT
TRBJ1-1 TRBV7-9 ASSPGPRENTEAF
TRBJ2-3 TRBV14 ASSLGGGPDTQY
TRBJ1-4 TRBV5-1 ASSLEAGTNEKLF
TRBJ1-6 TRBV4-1 ASSQESLSSYNSPLH
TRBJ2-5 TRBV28 ASSPTQGVKETQY
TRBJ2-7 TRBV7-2 ASTLLGEQY
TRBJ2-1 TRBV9 ASSPPDRIGDEQF
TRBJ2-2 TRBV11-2 ASSRRGNTGELF
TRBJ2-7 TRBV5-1 ASSLTGGDEQY
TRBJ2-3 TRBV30 AWDRDYLTDTQY
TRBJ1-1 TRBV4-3 ASSQEWTF
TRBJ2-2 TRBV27 ASSSLAENGELF
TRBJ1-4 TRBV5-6 ASSPDGTGVANEKLF
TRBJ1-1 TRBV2 ASCYRSNTEAF
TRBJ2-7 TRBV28 ASSHPATSYEQY
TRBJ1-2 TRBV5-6 ASSFGGTYGYT
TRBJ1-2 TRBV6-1 ASSEILGKNYGYT
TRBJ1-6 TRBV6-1 ASGPGQGGSPLH
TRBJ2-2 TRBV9 ASSVEPGTVTGELF
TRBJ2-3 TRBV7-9 ASSSGLAEQDTQY
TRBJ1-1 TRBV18 ASSNGGLAEAF